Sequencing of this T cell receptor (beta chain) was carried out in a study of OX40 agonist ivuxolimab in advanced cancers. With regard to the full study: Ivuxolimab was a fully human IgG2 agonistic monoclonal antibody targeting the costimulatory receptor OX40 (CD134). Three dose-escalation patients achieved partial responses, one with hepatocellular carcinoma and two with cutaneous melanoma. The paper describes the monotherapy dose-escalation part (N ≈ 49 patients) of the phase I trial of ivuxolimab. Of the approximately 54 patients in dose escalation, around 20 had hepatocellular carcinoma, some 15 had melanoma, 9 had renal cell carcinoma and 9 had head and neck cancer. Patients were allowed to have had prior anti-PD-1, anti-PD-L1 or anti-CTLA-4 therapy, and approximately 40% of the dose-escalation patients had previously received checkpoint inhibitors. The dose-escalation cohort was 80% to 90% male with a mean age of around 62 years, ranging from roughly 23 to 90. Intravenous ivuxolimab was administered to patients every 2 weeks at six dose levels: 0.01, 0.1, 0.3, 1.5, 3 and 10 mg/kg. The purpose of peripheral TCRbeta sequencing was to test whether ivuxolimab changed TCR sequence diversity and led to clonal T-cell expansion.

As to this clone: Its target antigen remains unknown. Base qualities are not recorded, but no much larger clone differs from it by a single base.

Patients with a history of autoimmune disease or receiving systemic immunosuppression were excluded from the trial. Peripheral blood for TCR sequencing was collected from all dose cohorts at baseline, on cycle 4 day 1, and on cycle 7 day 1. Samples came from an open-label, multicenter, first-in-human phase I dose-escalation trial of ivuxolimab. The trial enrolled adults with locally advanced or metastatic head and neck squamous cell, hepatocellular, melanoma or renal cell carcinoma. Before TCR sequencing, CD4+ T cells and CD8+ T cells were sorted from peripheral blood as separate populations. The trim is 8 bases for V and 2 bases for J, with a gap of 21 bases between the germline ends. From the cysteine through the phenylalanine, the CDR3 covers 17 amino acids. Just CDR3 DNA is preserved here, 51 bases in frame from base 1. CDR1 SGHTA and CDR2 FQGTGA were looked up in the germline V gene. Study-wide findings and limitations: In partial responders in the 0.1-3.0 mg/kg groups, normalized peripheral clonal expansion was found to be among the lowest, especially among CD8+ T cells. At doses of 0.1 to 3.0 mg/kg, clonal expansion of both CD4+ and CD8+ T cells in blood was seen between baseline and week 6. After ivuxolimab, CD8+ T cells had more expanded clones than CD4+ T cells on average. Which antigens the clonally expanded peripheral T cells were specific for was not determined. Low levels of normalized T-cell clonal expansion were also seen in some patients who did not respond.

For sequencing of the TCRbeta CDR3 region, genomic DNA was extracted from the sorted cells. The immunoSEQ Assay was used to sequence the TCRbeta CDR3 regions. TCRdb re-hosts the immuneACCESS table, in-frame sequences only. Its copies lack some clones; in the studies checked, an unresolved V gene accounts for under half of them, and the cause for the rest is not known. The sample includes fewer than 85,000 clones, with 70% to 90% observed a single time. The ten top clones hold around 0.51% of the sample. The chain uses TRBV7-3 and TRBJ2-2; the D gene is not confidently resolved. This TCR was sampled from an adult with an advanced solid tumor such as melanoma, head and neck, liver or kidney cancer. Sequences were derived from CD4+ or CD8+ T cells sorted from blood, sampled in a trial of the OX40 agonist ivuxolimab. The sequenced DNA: TGTGCCAGCTGGGGAAAAGAGTGGGTTTACAACACCGGGGAGCTGTTTTTT. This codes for CASWGKEWVYNTGELFF.